Each of the 18 T cell receptor beta chains below was sequenced from the same sample in a study of cytomegalovirus exposure and HLA in healthy donors. Primers for the PCR totalled 60 Vbeta and 13 Jbeta. The protocol was immunoSEQ multiplex PCR, while the TCRdb copy is restricted to in-frame clones and leaves out a portion. The sample has under 200,000 clones, around 79% seen once. Sequencing input: PBMCs. These receptors were taken from a woman aged 45-65 years in good health and CMV-seronegative.

This chain uses TRBV7-2 with TRBJ1-2, with D uncertain. The CDR3 covers 11 residues. Trimming removed 4 bases at V and 5 bases at J, with 5 bases between. Germline CDR1 SGHTA, CDR2 FQGNSA. DNA of the CDR3: TGTGCCAGCAGCTCGAGGTATGGCTACACCTTC. As protein: CASSSRYGYTF.

The rearrangement uses TRBV25-1 and TRBJ1-2, with D perhaps matching TRBD1 (5 bases). Germline V lookup: CDR1 MGHDK, CDR2 SYGVNS. The CDR3 spans 13 residues. V lost 2 bases and J 5 bases, leaving 9 bases between the germline ends. The CDR3 coding sequence is TGTGCCAGCAGTGAAGGACACTTTTATGGCTACACCTTC. Its translation is CASSEGHFYGYTF.

This chain joins TRBV6-1 and TRBJ2-1; 11 bases fit TRBD2. In germline, CDR1 is MNHNS, CDR2 SASEGT. The CDR3 sequence is 15 residues long. Unmatched junction bases numbered 3, after V lost 6 bases and J lost 2 bases. DNA for the CDR3: TGTGCCAGCAGGCCGGGACTAGCGGCCTACAATGAGCAGTTCTTC. It codes for CASRPGLAAYNEQFF.

This rearrangement joins TRBV19 to TRBJ1-5; 8 bases align to TRBD1. The V gene's germline CDR1 is LNHDA and CDR2 SQIVND (reference sequence). The CDR3 covers 17 residues. V was clipped by 1 base and J by 6 bases; unmatched bases: 11. The CDR3 spells CASSIAMGGTGSQPQHF. Here the CDR3 DNA reads TGTGCCAGTAGTATAGCCATGGGTGGGACAGGCAGTCAGCCCCAGCATTTT.

The chain links TRBV28 to TRBJ2-7; TRBD1 agrees at 8 bases. Germline V gene sequence: CDR1 MDHEN, CDR2 SYDVKM. The trim removed 6 bases at V and 0 bases at J, leaving 7 bases unmatched. The CDR3 length is 15 residues. The CDR3 sequence: CASSPRTGFSYEQYF. The CDR3 region has the DNA TGTGCCAGCAGCCCCCGGACAGGGTTCTCCTACGAGCAGTACTTC.

The chain has TRBV28 and TRBJ2-7, with TRBD2 matching 7 bases. From germline, CDR1 is MDHEN and CDR2 SYDVKM. V lost 2 bases to trimming and J lost 2 bases; unmatched junction nucleotides: 3. The CDR3 sequence is 14 residues long. Written as DNA, the CDR3 is TGTGCCAGCAGTTTAGGGCTAGCGGCCTACGAGCAGTACTTC. Protein product: CASSLGLAAYEQYF.

This clone was detected only a few times. The rearrangement joins TRBV23-1 to TRBJ2-5; weak D call: TRBD1 (5 bases). TRBV23-1 is given ORF status, its function remaining uncertain. The CDR3 contains 13 residues. V was pared by 9 bases and J by 0 bases, with 11 bases between. The CDR3 protein is CARDTFNQETQYF. DNA of the CDR3: TGCGCCAGGGACACATTTAACCAAGAGACCCAGTACTTC.

There are a few counts of this clone. This chain joins TRBV5-4 and TRBJ1-1, with D tentatively TRBD1 (6 bases). The CDR3 is 14 amino acids. Germline CDR1 and CDR2: SGHNT and YYREEE (reference sequence). Trimming took 1 base from V and 1 from J, leaving 8 bases between them. CDR3 nucleotide sequence: TGTGCCAGCAGCTTGCTAGGGGGGAACACTGAAGCTTTCTTT. Its translation: CASSLLGGNTEAFF.

The rearrangement uses TRBV28 and TRBJ1-2; 8 positions agree with TRBD1. Germline CDR1 is MDHEN and CDR2 is SYDVKM. The CDR3 spans 14 residues. Trimming took 3 bases from V and 4 from J; bases not matched to a gene: 4. The CDR3 bases are TGTGCCAGCAGTTTCCCGACAGGGGCCTATGGCTACACCTTC. Its protein is CASSFPTGAYGYTF.

V gene TRBV11-1 combines with J gene TRBJ2-5; perhaps TRBD2 as D (5 bases). The J call may be incorrect, as the DNA end agrees better with TRBJ2-7. This CDR3 region has 15 residues. CDR1 is SGHAT, CDR2 FQDESV, per germline (reference sequence). CDR3 sequence reads: CASSQVGGHTYEQYF. For the CDR3, the DNA is TGTGCCAGCAGCCAAGTTGGCGGGCATACCTACGAGCAGTACTTC.

The chain recombines TRBV30 with TRBJ1-1; D gene unclear. V was pared by 3 bases and J by 1 base, with 9 bases between. The germline V gene encodes CDR1 GTSNPN and CDR2 SVGIG (reference sequence). This CDR3 is 13 amino acids long. CDR3 region: CAWSPKKNTEAFF. The CDR3 bases are TGTGCCTGGAGCCCTAAGAAGAACACTGAAGCTTTCTTT.

The chain has TRBV6-5 and TRBJ1-1; maybe TRBD1 (5 bases). Trimming left V 2 bases short and J 3 bases short, with 7 bases between. The germline gives CDR1 MNHEY, CDR2 SVGAGI. CDR3 length equals 13 residues. The DNA of the CDR3 is TGTGCCAGCAGTTACCGCAGGGACACTGAAGCTTTCTTT. Protein product: CASSYRRDTEAFF.

This clone appeared a few times. The chain employs TRBV4-3 and TRBJ1-1; 12 bases line up with TRBD1. The V gene end was trimmed by 0 bases and the J gene end by 11 bases; junction bases not matched to a gene: 19. CDR1 is LGHNA, CDR2 YSLEER, per germline. The CDR3 length is 19 residues. The CDR3 loop reads CASSQDPQGTGGTGNMAFF. In DNA form, the CDR3 reads TGCGCCAGCAGCCAAGATCCACAAGGGACAGGGGGCACAGGTAATATGGCTTTCTTT.

CDR3 loop: CASSLTGLAGGPSEQYF. The CDR3 region has the DNA TGTGCCAGCAGCTTAACAGGGCTAGCGGGGGGCCCAAGCGAGCAGTACTTC. The chain has TRBV7-2 and TRBJ2-5; 11 nucleotides align to TRBD2. Near its end, the DNA agrees better with TRBJ2-7, so the J call may be wrong. CDR1 is SGHTA and CDR2 is FQGNSA in the germline V gene. The length of the CDR3 is 17 residues.

V usage is TRBV10-1 and J usage is TRBJ2-7; no clear D gene. The CDR3 is 13 residues long. Germline V gene data show CDR1 as WNHNN and CDR2 as SYGVQD (reference sequence). The V end was cut by 6 bases, the J end by 6 bases, with 15 bases between. The CDR3 spells CASSGHPQAEQYF. CDR3 sequence (DNA): TGCGCCAGCAGCGGCCACCCGCAGGCCGAGCAGTACTTC.

The V call is TRBV4-3, the J call TRBJ2-7; D is undetermined. This CDR3 has 13 residues. Germline assignment: CDR1 LGHNA and CDR2 YSLEER. V lost 1 base and J 3 bases, leaving 7 bases between the germline ends. As DNA, the CDR3 is TGCGCCAGCAGCCAAGCACGGTTCTACGAGCAGTACTTC. Translation: CASSQARFYEQYF.

This chain links TRBV7-8 with TRBJ2-2; the match to TRBD1 covers 9 bases. V lost 5 bases, J lost 1 base, and 5 bases stayed unmatched. The CDR3 sequence is 16 residues long. Looked up from germline, CDR1 is SGHVS and CDR2 is FQNEAQ. The CDR3 nucleotides read TGTGCCAGCAGCCTATGGACAGGGGAGAACACCGGGGAGCTGTTTTTT. This encodes CASSLWTGENTGELFF.

V is TRBV6-5 and J is TRBJ2-5, with D perhaps TRBD1 (5 bases). Trimming pared 8 bases from V and 5 bases from J, leaving 18 bases between. Germline CDR1 and CDR2: MNHEY and SVGAGI. The CDR3 runs 14 residues. CDR3 nucleotide sequence: TGTGCCAGCCGTGGCCAGGGTGTGTTTGAGACCCAGTACTTC. Translating it yields CASRGQGVFETQYF.